This TCR beta chain was sequenced for a study of cytomegalovirus exposure and HLA in healthy donors. Remarks on this clone: The antigen is not known.

Trimming at V came to 4 bases and at J to 0 bases, leaving 10 bases not matched to a gene. Germline values: CDR1 SGHRS, CDR2 YFSETQ. There are 16 residues in the CDR3. The PCR was carried out with 60 Vbeta primers and 13 Jbeta primers. Using immunoSEQ multiplex PCR, the repertoire was profiled, and TCRdb retains in-frame clones only, with some absent. The profile shows around 39,000 clones, roughly 60% of them singletons. General study points: In the analysis, some V segments, TRBV6-2 and TRBV6-3 included, were excluded as indistinguishable. When analyzed later, a missense DCLRE1C variant was found to be linked to TCR beta V- and J-gene trimming. The classifier was said to identify cytomegalovirus status with high specificity and sensitivity.

This clonotype was obtained from a human donor in good health. The chain has TRBV5-1 and TRBJ2-7, with 7 bases aligning to TRBD1. The sequencing input was PBMCs. CDR3 sequence reads: CASSPPLTGSSYEQYF. The CDR3 DNA is TGCGCCAGCAGCCCCCCACTGACAGGGAGCTCCTACGAGCAGTACTTC.